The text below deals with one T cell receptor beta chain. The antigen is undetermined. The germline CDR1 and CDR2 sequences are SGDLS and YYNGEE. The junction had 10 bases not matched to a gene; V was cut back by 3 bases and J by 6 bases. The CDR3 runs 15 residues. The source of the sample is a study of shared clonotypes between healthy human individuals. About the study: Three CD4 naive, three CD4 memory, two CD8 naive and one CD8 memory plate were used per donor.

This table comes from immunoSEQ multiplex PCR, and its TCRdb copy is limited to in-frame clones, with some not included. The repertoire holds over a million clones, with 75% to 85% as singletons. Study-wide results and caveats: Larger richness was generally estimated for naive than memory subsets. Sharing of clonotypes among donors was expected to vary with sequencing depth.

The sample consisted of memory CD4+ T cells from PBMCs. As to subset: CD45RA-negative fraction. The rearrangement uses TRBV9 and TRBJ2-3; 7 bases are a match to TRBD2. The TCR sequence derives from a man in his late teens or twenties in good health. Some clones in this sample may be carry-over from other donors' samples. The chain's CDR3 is CASSALANMRDTQYF. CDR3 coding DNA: TGTGCCAGCAGCGCACTAGCGAACATGAGGGATACGCAGTATTTT.